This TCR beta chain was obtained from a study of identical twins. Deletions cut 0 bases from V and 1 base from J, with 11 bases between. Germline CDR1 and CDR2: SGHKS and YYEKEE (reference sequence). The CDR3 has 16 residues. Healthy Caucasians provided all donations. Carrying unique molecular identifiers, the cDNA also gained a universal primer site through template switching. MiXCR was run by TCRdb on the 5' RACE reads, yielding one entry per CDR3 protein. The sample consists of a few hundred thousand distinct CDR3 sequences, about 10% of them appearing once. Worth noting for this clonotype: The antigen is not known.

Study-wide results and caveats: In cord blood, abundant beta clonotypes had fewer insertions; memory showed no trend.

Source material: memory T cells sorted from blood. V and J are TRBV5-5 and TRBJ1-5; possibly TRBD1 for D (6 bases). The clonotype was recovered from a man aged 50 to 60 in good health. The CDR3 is CASSLVGAQSNQPQHF. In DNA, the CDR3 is TGTGCCAGCAGCTTGGTGGGGGCGCAGAGCAATCAGCCCCAGCATTTT.